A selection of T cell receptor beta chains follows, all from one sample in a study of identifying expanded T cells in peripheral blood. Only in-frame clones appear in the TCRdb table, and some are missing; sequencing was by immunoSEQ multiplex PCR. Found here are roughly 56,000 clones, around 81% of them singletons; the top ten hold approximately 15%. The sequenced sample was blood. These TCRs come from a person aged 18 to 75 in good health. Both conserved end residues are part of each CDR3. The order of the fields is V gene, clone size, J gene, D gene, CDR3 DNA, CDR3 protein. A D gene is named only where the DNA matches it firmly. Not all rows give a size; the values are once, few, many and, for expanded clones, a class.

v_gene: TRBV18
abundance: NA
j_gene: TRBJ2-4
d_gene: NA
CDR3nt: TGTGCCAGCTCACCACTGGCCATGGAGAACATTCAGTACTTC
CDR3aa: CASSPLAMENIQYF

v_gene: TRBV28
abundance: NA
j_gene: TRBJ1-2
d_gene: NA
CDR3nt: TGTGCCAGCAGTTCCCCCTCCTACGGGGGCTACACCTTC
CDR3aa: CASSSPSYGGYTF

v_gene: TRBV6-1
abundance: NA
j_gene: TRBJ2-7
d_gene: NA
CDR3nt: TGTGCCAGCAGTGAATTTGACTACGAGCAGTACTTC
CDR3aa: CASSEFDYEQYF

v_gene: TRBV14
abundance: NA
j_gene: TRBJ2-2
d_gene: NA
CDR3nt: TGTGCCAGCAGCCAAGGAGTCTACCCGACAGAGGGAACCGGGGAGCTGTTTTTT
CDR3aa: CASSQGVYPTEGTGELFF

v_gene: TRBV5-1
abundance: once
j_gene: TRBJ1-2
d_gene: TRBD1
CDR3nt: TGCGCCAGCAGCTTGGCCGGGACAGGGGGTGGCTACACCTTC
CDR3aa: CASSLAGTGGGYTF

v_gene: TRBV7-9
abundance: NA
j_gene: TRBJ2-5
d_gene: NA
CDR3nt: TGTGCCAGCAGCTCCTCTTGGGGGACGGTCCAAGAGACCCAGTACTTC
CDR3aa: CASSSSWGTVQETQYF

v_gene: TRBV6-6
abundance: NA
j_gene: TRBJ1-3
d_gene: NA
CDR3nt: TGTGCCAGCAGTTACTCGGATTCTGGAAACACCATATATTTT
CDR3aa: CASSYSDSGNTIYF

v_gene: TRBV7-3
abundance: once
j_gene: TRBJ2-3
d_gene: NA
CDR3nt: TGTGCCAGCAGCCCAACGGACGGTGCAGATACGCAGTATTTT
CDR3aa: CASSPTDGADTQYF

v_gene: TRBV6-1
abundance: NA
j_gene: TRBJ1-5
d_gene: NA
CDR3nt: TGTGCCAGCAGTGGGGAGCGCGGTGGGAGCAATCAGCCCCAGCATTTT
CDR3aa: CASSGERGGSNQPQHF

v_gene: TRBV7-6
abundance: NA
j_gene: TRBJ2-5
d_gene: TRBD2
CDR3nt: TGTGCCAGCAGCTTAGTGGGGGGGGAGACCCAGTACTTC
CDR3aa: CASSLVGGETQYF

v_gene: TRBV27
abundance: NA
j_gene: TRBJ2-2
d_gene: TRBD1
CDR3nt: TGTGCCAGCAGGTCCGGACAGGCAACCGGGGAGCTGTTTTTT
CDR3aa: CASRSGQATGELFF

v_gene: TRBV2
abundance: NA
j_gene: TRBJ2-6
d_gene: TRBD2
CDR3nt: TGTGCCAGCAGTGCGTCCGCGACTAGCGGGAGGGCCTCAGGGGCCAACGTCCTGACTTTC
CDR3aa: CASSASATSGRASGANVLTF

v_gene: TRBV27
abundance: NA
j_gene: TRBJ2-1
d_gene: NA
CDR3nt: TGTGCCAGCGGAGACGGGGTACAAGCCTACAATGAGCAGTTCTTC
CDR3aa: CASGDGVQAYNEQFF

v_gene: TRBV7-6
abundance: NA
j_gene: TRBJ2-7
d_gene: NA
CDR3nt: TGTGCCAGCAGCTCCGAGGCGGGGACAACCTACCCAAACGAGCAGTACTTC
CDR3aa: CASSSEAGTTYPNEQYF

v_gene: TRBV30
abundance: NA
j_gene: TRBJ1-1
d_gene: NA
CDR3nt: TGTGCCTGGAGTGTACTGGGGAGGGGGGAAGCTTTCTTT
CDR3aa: CAWSVLGRGEAFF